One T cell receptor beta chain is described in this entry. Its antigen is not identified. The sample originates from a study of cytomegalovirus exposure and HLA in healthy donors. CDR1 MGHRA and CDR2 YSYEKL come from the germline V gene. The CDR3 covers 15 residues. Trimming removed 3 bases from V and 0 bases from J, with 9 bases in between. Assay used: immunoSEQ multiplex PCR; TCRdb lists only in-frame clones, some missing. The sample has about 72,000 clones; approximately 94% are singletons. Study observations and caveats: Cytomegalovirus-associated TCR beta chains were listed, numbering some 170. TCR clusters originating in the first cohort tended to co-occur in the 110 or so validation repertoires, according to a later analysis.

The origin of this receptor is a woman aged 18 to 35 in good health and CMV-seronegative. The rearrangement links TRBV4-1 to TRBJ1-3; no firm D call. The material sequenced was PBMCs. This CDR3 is CASSQATYSGNTIYF. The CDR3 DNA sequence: TGCGCCAGCAGCCAGGCCACGTACTCTGGAAACACCATATATTTT.